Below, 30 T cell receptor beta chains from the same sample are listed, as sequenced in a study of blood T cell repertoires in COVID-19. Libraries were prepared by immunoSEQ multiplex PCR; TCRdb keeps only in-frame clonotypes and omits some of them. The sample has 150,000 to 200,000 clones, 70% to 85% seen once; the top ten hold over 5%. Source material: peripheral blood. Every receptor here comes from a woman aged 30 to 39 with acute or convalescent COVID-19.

The CDR3 DNA is TGTGCCAGCTCACCAACGAGTTCTAACTATGGCTACACCTTC. Translation: CASSPTSSNYGYTF. The chain has TRBV18 and TRBJ1-2; D uncertain. This CDR3 spans 14 amino acids. From germline, CDR1 is KGHSH and CDR2 LQKENI. V lost 2 bases and J 0 bases, leaving 7 bases between the germline ends.

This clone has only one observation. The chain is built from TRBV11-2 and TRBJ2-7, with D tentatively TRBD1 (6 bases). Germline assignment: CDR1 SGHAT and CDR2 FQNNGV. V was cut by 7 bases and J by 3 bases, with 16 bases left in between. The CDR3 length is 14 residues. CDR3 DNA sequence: TGTGCCAGCAAAAGGGGACAAACCAGCTACGAGCAGTACTTC. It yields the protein CASKRGQTSYEQYF.

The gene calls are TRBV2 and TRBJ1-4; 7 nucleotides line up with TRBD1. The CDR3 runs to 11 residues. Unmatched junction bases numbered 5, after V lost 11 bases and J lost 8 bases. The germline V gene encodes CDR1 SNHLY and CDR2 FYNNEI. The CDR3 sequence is CACDREEKLFF. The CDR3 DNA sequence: TGTGCCTGCGACAGGGAGGAAAAACTGTTTTTT. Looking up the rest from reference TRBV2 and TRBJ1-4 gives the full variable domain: EPEVTQTPSHQVTQMGQEVILRCVPISNHLYFYWYRQILGQKVEFLVSFYNNEISEKSEIFDDQFSVERPDGSNFTLKIRSTKLEDSAMYFCACDREEKLFFGSGTQLSVL.

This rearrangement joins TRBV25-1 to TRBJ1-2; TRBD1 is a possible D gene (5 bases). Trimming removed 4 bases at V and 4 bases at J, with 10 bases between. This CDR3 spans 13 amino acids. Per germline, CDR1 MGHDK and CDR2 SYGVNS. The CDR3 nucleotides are TGTGCCAGCAGTGCCAGACAGAGCTATGGCTACACCTTC. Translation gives CASSARQSYGYTF.

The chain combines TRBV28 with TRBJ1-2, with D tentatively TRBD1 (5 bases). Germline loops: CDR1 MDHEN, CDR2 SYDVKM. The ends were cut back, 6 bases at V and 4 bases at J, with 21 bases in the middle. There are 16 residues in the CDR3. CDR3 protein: CASRFGLGGGGYGYTF. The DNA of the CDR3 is TGTGCCAGCAGATTTGGTTTGGGTGGGGGAGGCTATGGCTACACCTTC.

The CDR3 DNA reads TGTGCCAGCAGCTTAGCTAGCGGGAGAACCACCGGGGAGCTGTTTTTT. This sequence encodes CASSLASGRTTGELFF. V and J are TRBV11-2 and TRBJ2-2; 10 bases align to TRBD2. The junction had 3 bases not matched to a gene; V was cut back by 1 base and J by 4 bases. CDR3 length: 16 amino acids. CDR1 is SGHAT and CDR2 is FQNNGV in the germline V gene.

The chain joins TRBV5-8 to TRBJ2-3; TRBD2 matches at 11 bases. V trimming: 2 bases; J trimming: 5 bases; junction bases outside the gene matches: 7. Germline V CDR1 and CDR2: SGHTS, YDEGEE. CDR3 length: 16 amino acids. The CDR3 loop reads CASSFLSGLAGDTQYF. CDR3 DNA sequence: TGTGCCAGCAGCTTTCTCTCAGGACTAGCGGGAGATACGCAGTATTTT.

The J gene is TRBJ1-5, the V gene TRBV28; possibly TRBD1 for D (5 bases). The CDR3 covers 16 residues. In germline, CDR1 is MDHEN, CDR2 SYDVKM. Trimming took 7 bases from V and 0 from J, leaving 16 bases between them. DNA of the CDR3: TGTGCCAGCAACGGGCAGGGATCGTATAGCAATCAGCCCCAGCATTTT. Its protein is CASNGQGSYSNQPQHF.

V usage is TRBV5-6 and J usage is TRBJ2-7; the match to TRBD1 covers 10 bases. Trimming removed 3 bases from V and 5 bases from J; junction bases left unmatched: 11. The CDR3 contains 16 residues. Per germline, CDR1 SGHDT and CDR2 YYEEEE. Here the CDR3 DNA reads TGTGCCAGCAGCTCACCGGGACAGGGGATCGGTAACGAGCAGTACTTC. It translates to CASSSPGQGIGNEQYF. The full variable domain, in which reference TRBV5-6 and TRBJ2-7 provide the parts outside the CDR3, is DAGVTQSPTHLIKTRGQQVTLRCSPKSGHDTVSWYQQALGQGPQFIFQYYEEEERQRGNFPDRFSGHQFPNYSSELNVNALLLGDSALYLCASSSPGQGIGNEQYFGPGTRLTVT.

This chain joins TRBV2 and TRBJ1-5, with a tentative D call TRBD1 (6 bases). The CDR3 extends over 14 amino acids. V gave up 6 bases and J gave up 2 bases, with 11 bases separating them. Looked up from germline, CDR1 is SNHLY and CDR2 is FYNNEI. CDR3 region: CASRWGQGNQPQHF. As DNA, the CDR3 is TGTGCCAGCAGATGGGGGCAGGGCAATCAGCCCCAGCATTTT.

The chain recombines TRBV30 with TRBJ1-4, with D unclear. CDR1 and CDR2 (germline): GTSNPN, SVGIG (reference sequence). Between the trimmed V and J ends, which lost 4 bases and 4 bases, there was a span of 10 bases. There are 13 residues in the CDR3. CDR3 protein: CAWMNRDNEKLFF. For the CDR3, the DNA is TGTGCCTGGATGAATCGGGATAATGAAAAACTGTTTTTT.

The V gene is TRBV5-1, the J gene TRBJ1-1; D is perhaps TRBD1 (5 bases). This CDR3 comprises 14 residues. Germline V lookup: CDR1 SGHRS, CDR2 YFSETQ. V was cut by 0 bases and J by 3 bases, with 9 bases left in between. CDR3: CASSLEDIDTEAFF. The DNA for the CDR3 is TGCGCCAGCAGCTTGGAGGACATAGACACTGAAGCTTTCTTT.

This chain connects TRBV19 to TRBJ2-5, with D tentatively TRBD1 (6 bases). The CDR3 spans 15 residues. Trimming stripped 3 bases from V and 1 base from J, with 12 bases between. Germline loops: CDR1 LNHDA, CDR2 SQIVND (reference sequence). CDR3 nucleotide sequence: TGTGCCAGTAGTATCGACGGACAGCTCCAAGAGACCCAGTACTTC. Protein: CASSIDGQLQETQYF.

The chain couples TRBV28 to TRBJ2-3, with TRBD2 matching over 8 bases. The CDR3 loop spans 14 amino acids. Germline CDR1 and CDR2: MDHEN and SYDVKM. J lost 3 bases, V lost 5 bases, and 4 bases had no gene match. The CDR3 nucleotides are TGTGCCAGCAGTCCTCGGGGGGGGACAGATACGCAGTATTTT. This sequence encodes CASSPRGGTDTQYF.

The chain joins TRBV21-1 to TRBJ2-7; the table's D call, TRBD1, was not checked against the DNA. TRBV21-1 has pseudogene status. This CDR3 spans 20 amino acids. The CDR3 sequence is CASSSQGGTGAFATSYEQYF. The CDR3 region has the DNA TGTGCCAGCAGCTCCCAGGGCGGGACAGGGGCTTTCGCCACCAGCTACGAGCAGTACTTC.

CDR3 region: CASSARQGRYEQYF. DNA for the CDR3: TGCGCCAGCAGCGCTAGACAGGGCCGCTACGAGCAGTACTTC. The chain carries TRBV10-1 and TRBJ2-7; 7 bases are shared with TRBD1. CDR1 and CDR2 (germline): WNHNN, SYGVQD (reference sequence). The ends lost 6 bases at V and 3 bases at J; junction bases unmatched: 8. This CDR3 has 14 residues.

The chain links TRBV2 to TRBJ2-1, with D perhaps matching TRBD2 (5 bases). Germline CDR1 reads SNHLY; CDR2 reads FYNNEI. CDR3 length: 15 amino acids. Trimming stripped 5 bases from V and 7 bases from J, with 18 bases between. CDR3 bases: TGTGCCAGCAGTTCGAATAGGCACTTAGCGAATGAGCAGTTCTTC. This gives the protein CASSSNRHLANEQFF. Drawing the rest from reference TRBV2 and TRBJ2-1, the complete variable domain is EPEVTQTPSHQVTQMGQEVILRCVPISNHLYFYWYRQILGQKVEFLVSFYNNEISEKSEIFDDQFSVERPDGSNFTLKIRSTKLEDSAMYFCASSSNRHLANEQFFGPGTRLTVL.

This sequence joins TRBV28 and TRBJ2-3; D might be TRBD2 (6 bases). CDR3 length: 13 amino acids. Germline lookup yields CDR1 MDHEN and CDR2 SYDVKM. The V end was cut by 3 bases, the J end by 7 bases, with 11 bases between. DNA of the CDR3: TGTGCCAGCAGTTTTTTTGGAGGGAATACGCAGTATTTT. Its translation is CASSFFGGNTQYF.

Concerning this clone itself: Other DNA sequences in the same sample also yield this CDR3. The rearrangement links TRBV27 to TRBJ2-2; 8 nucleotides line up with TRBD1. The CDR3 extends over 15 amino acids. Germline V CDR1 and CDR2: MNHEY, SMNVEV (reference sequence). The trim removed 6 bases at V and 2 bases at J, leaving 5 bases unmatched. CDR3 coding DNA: TGTGCCAGCAGCCCGGACAGGGTCAACACCGGGGAGCTGTTTTTT. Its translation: CASSPDRVNTGELFF.

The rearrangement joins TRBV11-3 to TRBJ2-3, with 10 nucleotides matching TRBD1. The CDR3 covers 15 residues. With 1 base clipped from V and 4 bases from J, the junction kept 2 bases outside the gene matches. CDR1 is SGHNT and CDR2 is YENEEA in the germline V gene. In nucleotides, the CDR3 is TGTGCCAGCAGCTTAGCGGGACAGGGGTCAGATACGCAGTATTTT. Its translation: CASSLAGQGSDTQYF.

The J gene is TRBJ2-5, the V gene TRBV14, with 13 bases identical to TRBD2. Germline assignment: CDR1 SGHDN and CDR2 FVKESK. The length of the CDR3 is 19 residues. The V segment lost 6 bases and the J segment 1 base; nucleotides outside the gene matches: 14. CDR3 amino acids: CASSLRAGTSGAPQETQYF. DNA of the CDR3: TGTGCCAGCAGTTTAAGAGCCGGGACTAGCGGGGCACCCCAAGAGACCCAGTACTTC. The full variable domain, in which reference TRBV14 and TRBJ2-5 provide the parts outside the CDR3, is EAGVTQFPSHSVIEKGQTVTLRCDPISGHDNLYWYRRVMGKEIKFLLHFVKESKQDESGMPNNRFLAERTGGTYSTLKVQPAELEDSGVYFCASSLRAGTSGAPQETQYFGPGTRLLVL.

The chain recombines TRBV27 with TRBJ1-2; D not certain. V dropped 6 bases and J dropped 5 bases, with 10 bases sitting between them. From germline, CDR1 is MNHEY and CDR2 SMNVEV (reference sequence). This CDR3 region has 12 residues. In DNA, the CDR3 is TGTGCCAGCAGCCCGGGTCCTTATGGCTACACCTTC. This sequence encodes CASSPGPYGYTF.

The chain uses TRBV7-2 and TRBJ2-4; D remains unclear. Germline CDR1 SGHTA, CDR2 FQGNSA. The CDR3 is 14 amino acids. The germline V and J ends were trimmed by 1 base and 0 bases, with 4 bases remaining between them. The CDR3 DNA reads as TGTGCCAGCAGCTTAGACATAGCCAAAAACATTCAGTACTTC. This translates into CASSLDIAKNIQYF.

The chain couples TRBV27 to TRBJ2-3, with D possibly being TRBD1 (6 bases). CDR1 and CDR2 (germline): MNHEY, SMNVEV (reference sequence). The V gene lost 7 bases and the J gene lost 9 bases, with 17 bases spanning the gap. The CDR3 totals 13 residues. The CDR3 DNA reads TGTGCCAGCAAGGACAGTGCGGCGGTCACGCAGTATTTT. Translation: CASKDSAAVTQYF.

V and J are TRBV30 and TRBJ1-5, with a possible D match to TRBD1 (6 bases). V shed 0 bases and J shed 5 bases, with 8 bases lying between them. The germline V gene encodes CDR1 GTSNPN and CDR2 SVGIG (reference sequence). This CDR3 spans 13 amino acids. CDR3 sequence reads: CAWSVSGDQPQHF. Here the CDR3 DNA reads TGTGCCTGGAGTGTATCAGGGGATCAGCCCCAGCATTTT.

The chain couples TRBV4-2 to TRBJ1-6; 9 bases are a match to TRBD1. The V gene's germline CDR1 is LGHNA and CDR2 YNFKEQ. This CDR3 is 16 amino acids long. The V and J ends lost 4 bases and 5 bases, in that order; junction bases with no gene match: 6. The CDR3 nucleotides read TGTGCCAGCAGCCCCCCCGGGACAGGGAATAATTCACCCCTCCACTTT. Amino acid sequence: CASSPPGTGNNSPLHF.

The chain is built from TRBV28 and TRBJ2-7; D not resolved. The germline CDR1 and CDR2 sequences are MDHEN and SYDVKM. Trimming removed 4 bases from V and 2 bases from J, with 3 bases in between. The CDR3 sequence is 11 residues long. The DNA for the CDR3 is TGTGCCAGCAGTTCTCCCTACGAGCAGTACTTC. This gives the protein CASSSPYEQYF.

CDR3 loop: CASSLARGTERHEQYF. As DNA, the CDR3 is TGTGCCAGCAGCTTAGCAAGGGGGACGGAACGCCACGAGCAGTACTTC. V gene TRBV7-9 combines with J gene TRBJ2-7, with D possibly TRBD1 on 6 matching bases. V lost 0 bases, J lost 5 bases, and 17 bases lay in between. CDR1 and CDR2 (germline): SEHNR, FQNEAQ (reference sequence). The CDR3 has 16 residues.

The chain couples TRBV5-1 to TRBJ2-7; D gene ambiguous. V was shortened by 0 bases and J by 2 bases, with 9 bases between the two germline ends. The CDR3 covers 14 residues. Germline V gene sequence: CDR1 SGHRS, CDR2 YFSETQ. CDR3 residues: CASSLDALAYEQYF. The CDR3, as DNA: TGCGCCAGCAGCTTGGATGCCCTAGCCTACGAGCAGTACTTC.

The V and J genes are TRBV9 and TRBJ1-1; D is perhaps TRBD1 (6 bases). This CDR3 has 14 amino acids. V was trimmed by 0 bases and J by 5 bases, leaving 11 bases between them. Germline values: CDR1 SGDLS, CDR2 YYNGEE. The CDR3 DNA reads TGTGCCAGCAGCGTAGTTTCCAGGGGAACTGAAGCTTTCTTT. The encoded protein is CASSVVSRGTEAFF. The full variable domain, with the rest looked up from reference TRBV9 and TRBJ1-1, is DSGVTQTPKHLITATGQRVTLRCSPRSGDLSVYWYQQSLDQGLQFLIQYYNGEERAKGNILERFSAQQFPDLHSELNLSSLELGDSALYFCASSVVSRGTEAFFGQGTRLTVV.